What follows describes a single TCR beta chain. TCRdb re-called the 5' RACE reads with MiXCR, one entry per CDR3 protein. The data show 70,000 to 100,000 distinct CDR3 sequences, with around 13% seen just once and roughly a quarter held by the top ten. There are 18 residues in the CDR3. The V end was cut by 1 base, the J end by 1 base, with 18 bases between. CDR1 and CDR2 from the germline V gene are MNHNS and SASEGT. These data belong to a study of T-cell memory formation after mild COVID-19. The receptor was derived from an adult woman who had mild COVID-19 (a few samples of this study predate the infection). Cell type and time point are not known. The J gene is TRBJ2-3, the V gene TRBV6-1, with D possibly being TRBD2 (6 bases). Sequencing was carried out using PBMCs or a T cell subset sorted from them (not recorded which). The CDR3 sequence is CASSEEAGAGFGTDTQYF. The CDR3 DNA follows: TGTGCCAGCAGTGAAGAGGCTGGGGCGGGGTTTGGCACAGATACGCAGTATTTT.